The entry that follows covers one T cell receptor beta chain sequence. Its antigen is still unknown. This CDR3 has 14 amino acids. Looked up from germline, CDR1 is SEHNR and CDR2 is FQNEAQ (reference sequence). V was clipped by 4 bases and J by 8 bases, with 17 bases between them. This sample was taken from a study of cytomegalovirus exposure and HLA in healthy donors. Overall study results and limits: Later analysis indicated greater clonal expansion among HLA-associated TCR beta chains than among equally common other chains.

PCR was performed using 60 Vbeta and 13 Jbeta primers. As handled by the study authors: Counted up in a later analysis, unique TCR beta chains came to some 75 million, with around 10 million shared. Using immunoSEQ multiplex PCR, the repertoire was profiled, and TCRdb retains in-frame clones only, with some absent. V and J calls and clone size are given by that table; D and trimming were obtained from the DNA. The table for this sample gives 100,000 to 150,000 clones. The sequence was collected from a man aged 18-30 years in good health and CMV-seronegative. This chain joins TRBV7-9 and TRBJ1-2, with D unresolved. Material: PBMCs. CDR3 in amino acids: CASSSRKGGYGYTF. In DNA, the CDR3 is TGTGCCAGCAGCTCTAGGAAGGGAGGGTACGGCTACACCTTC.